The table lists the clone carrying this T cell receptor beta chain with a few counts. Antigen: not known. TCRdb fed the 5' RACE reads into MiXCR, producing one record per CDR3 protein. The sample shows roughly 200,000 distinct CDR3 sequences, under 20% of them seen only once. V gave up 5 bases and J gave up 1 base, with 14 bases separating them. The CDR3 length is 15 residues. This specimen belongs to a study of T-cell memory formation after mild COVID-19. Across the whole study: Largely donor-specific TCR clusters were found.

Study conclusions and caveats: CD4+ clones that contracted lay mainly in CM and EM; CD8+ ones lay in EMRA. Pre-infection memory contained some responding clones, which suggested that cross-reactive memory had joined. CD4/CD8 balance held among clones contracting day 15 to 85, and later expanders leaned CD4+.

V and J are TRBV12-3 or TRBV12-4 and TRBJ1-1; no definite D call. The TCR sequence derives from an adult woman who had mild COVID-19 (a few samples of this study predate the infection). Cell type and time point are not known. The source material was PBMCs or a T cell subset sorted from them (not recorded which). CDR3 region: CASSPKTGSNTEAFF. The CDR3 nucleotides are TGTGCCAGCAGTCCGAAGACTGGATCGAACACTGAAGCTTTCTTT.